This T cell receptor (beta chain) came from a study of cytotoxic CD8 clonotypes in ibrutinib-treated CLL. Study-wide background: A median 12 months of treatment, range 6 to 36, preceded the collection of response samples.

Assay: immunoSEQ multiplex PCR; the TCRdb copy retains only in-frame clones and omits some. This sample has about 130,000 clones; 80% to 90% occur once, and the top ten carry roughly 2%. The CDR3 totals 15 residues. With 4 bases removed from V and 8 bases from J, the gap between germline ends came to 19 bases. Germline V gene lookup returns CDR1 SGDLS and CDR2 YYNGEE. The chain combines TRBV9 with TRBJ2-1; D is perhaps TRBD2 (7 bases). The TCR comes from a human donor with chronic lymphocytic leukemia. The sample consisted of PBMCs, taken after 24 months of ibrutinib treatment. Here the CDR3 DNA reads TGTGCCAGCAGCAAGGAGACGGGGGGCATCGATGAGCAGTTCTTC. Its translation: CASSKETGGIDEQFF.